The TCR beta chain described here comes from a study of technical replicates of blood from four donors. TCRdb keeps only in-frame clones here, not all; method: immunoSEQ multiplex PCR. Here the sample spans approximately 82,000 clones, around 90% being singletons. CDR3 size: 15 residues. Looked up from germline, CDR1 is MGHRA and CDR2 is YSYEKL. V was shortened by 6 bases and J by 0 bases, with 12 bases between the two germline ends. The sequencing sample was made of T cells isolated from PBMCs. This chain connects TRBV4-1 to TRBJ2-1, with D unclear. This clonotype was obtained from a human donor in good health. The CDR3 region is CASSRKRISYNEQFF. In DNA form, the CDR3 reads TGCGCCAGCAGTAGAAAGAGGATCTCCTACAATGAGCAGTTCTTC.